Many counts were recorded for the clone carrying this TCR beta chain. Its cognate antigen is unknown. The use of a sample-barcoded 5' primer and a J-beta primer mix characterized a second PCR of roughly 7 to 11 cycles. TCRdb re-called the 5' RACE reads through MiXCR, storing one row per CDR3 protein. The table lists roughly 830,000 distinct CDR3 sequences, about 62% of them singletons. CDR1 is SGHVS and CDR2 is FNYEAQ in the germline V gene. CDR3 size: 14 residues. The ends lost 5 bases at V and 7 bases at J; junction bases unmatched: 11. This entry comes from a study of blood T cells in healthy people across ages. Study-wide results and limits: A conclusive naive versus antigen-experienced comparison was prevented by the unsorted PBMCs.

Sequencing input: blood. The chain links TRBV7-6 to TRBJ2-7, with 7 bases aligning to TRBD1. The receptor was derived from a man younger than 40 in good health. CDR3 loop: CASSRDRAAREQYF. The CDR3 DNA sequence: TGTGCCAGCAGCCGAGACAGGGCAGCAAGAGAGCAGTACTTC.